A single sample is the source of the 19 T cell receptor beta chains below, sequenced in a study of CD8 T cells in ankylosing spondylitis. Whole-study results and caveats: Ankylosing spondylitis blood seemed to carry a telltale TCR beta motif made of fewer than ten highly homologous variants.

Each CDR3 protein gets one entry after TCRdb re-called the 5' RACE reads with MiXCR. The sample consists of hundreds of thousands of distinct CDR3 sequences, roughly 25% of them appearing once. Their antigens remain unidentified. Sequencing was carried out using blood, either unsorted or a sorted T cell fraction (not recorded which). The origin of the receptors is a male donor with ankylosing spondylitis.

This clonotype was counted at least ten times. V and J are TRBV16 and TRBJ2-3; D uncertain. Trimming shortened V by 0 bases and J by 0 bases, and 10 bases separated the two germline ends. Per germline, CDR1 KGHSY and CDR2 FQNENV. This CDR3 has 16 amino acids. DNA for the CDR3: TGTGCCAGCAGCCAATCGTCGGACCCGAGCACAGATACGCAGTATTTT. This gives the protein CASSQSSDPSTDTQYF.

CDR3 in DNA: TGCAGCGTTGTCCAGCTCCTGAACACTGAAGCTTTCTTT. The encoded protein is CSVVQLLNTEAFF. The chain joins TRBV29-1 to TRBJ1-1; D unclear. The germline V gene encodes CDR1 SQVTM and CDR2 ANQGSEA. This CDR3 spans 13 amino acids. V gave up 4 bases and J gave up 0 bases, with 9 bases separating them.

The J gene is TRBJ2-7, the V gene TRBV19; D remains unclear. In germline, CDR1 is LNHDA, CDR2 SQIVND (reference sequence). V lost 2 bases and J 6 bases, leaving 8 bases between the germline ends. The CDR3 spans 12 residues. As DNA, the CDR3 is TGTGCCAGTAGTATAATAGGCGGCGAGCAGTACGTC. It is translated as CASSIIGGEQYV.

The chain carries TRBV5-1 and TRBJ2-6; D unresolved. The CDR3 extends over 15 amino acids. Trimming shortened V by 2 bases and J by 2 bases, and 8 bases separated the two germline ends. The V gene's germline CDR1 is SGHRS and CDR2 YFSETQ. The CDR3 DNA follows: TGCGCCAGCAGCTTCGACAAGACTGGGGCCAACGTCCTGACTTTC. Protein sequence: CASSFDKTGANVLTF.

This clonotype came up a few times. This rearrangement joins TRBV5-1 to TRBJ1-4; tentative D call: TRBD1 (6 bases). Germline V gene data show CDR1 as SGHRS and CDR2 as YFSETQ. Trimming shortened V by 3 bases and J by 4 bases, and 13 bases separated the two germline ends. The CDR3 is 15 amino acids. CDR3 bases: TGCGCCAGCAGCTCGGACGGGGGCGGTAATGAAAAACTGTTTTTT. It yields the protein CASSSDGGGNEKLFF.

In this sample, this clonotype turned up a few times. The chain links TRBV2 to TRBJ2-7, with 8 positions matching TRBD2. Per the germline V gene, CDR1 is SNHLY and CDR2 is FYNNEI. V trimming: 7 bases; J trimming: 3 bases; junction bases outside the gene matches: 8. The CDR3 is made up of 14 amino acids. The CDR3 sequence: CASKELAGGYEQYV. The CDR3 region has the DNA TGTGCCAGCAAAGAGTTGGCGGGAGGCTACGAGCAGTACGTC.

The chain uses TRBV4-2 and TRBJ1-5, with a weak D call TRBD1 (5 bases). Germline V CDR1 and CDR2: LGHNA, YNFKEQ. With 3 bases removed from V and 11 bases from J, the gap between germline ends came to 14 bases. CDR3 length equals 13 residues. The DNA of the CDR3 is TGTGCCAGCAGCCAGGGGAGCCGGGGGACCCAGCATTTT. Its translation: CASSQGSRGTQHF.

The CDR3: CSAQQGWETQYF. The CDR3 bases are TGCAGTGCTCAACAGGGATGGGAGACCCAGTACTTC. V usage is TRBV20-1 and J usage is TRBJ2-5; D perhaps matches TRBD1 (6 bases). The germline V and J ends were trimmed by 5 bases and 5 bases, with 12 bases remaining between them. This CDR3 has 12 residues. Germline-derived CDR1 and CDR2 are DFQATT and SNEGSKA (reference sequence).

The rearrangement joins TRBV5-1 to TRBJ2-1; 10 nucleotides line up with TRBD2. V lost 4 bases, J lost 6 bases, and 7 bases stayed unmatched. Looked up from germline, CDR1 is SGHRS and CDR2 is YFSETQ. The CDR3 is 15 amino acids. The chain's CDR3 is CASSILAGEVNEQFF. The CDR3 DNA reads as TGCGCCAGCAGCATTCTAGCGGGAGAAGTCAATGAGCAGTTCTTC.

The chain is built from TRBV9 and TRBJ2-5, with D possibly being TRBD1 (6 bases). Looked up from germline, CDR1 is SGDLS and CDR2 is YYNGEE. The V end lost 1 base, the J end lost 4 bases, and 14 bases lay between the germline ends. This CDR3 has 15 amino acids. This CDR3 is CASSVNRVGGETQYF. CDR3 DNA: TGTGCCAGCAGCGTAAACAGGGTAGGAGGAGAGACCCAGTACTTC.

CDR3 sequence reads: CATSRLDRGYGYTF. In DNA, the CDR3 is TGTGCCACCAGCAGATTGGACAGGGGTTATGGCTACACCTTC. This sequence joins TRBV15 and TRBJ1-2; TRBD1 matches at 9 bases. The germline gives CDR1 LNHNV, CDR2 YYDKDF (reference sequence). J lost 5 bases, V lost 2 bases, and 3 bases had no gene match. The CDR3 length is 14 residues. Using reference TRBV15 and TRBJ1-2 for the parts outside the CDR3, the full variable domain is DAMVIQNPRYQVTQFGKPVTLSCSQTLNHNVMYWYQQKSSQAPKLLFHYYDKDFNNEADTPDNFQSRRPNTSFCFLDIRSPGLGDTAMYLCATSRLDRGYGYTFGSGTRLTVV.

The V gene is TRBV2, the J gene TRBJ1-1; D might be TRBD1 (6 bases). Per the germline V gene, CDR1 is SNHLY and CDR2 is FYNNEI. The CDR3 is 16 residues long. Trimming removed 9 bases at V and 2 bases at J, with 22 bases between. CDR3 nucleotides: TGTGCCAGTCAGGGGCGTCGGGCAGTACTAAACACTGAAGCTTTCTTT. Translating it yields CASQGRRAVLNTEAFF.

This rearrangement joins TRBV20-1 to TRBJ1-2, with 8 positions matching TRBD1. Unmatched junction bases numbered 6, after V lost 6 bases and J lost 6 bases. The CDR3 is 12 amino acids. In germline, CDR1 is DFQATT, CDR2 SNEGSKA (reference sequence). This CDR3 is CSAQQGGHGYTF. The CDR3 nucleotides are TGCAGTGCACAACAGGGGGGGCATGGCTACACCTTC.

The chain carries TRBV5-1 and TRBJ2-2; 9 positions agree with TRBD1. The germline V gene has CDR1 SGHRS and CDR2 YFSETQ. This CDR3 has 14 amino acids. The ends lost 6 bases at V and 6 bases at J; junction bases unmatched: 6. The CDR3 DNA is TGCGCCAGCACAGCACAGGGGGCGCCCGGGGAGCTGTTTTTT. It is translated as CASTAQGAPGELFF.

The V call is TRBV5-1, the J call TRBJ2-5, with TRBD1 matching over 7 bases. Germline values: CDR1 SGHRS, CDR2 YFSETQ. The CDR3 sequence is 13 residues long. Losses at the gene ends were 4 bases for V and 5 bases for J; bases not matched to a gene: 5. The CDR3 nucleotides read TGCGCCAGCAGCAGGGGGCGCGGGGAGACCCAGTACTTC. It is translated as CASSRGRGETQYF.

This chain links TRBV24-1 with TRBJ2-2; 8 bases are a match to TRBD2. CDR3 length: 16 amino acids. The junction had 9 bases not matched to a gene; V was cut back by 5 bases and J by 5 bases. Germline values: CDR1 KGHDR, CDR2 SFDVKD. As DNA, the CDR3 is TGTGCCACCAGTGGTGGCGGACGGGGGGGGACCGGGGAGCTGTTTTTT. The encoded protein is CATSGGGRGGTGELFF.

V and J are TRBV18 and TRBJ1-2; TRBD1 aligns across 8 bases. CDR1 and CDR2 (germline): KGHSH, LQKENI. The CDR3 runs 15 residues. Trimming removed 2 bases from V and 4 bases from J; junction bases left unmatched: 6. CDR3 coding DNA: TGTGCCAGCTCACCAGGACAGGGTCGGGGCTATGGCTACACCTTC. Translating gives CASSPGQGRGYGYTF.

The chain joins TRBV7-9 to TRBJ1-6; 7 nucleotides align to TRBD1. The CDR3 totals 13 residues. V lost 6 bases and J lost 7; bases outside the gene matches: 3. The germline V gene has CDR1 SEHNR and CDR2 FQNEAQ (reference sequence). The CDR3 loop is CASRQGQNSPLHF. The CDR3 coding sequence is TGTGCCAGCAGACAGGGGCAGAATTCACCCCTCCACTTT. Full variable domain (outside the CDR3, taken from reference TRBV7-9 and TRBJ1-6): DTGVSQNPRHKITKRGQNVTFRCDPISEHNRLYWYRQTLGQGPEFLTYFQNEAQLEKSRLLSDRFSAERPKGSFSTLEIQRTEQGDSAMYLCASRQGQNSPLHFGNGTRLTVT.

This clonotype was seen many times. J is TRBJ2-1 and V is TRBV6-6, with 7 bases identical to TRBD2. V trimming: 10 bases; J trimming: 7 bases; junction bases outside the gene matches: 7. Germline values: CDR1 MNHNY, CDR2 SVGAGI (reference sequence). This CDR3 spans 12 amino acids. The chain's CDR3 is CATRGTTNEQFF. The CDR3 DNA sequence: TGTGCCACCCGAGGGACTACAAATGAGCAGTTCTTC.